Listed below are T cell receptor beta chains from one sample, sequenced in a study of CD8+ T cells in alopecia areata. Only in-frame clones appear in the TCRdb table, and some are missing; sequencing was by immunoSEQ multiplex PCR. The sample yields about 220,000 clones, about 57% seen once. The specimen comprised CD4+ T cells sorted from blood, sampled at week 4, from a patient treated with tofacitinib. The receptor set was obtained from a human donor with alopecia areata. CDR3s include the opening cysteine and the closing phenylalanine or tryptophan. The D gene is left open where the match is weak. Part of the rows lack a size; the others show once, few, many or a class for expanded clones.

V gene,J gene,clone size,D gene,CDR3 protein,CDR3 DNA
TRBV5-1,TRBJ2-7,-,TRBD2,CASSGGLDPLSEQYF,TGCGCCAGCAGCGGAGGACTAGATCCCTTGTCCGAGCAGTACTTC
TRBV9,TRBJ2-5,-,-,CASSAPRGGGETQYF,TGTGCCAGCAGCGCCCCTCGGGGTGGCGGGGAGACCCAGTACTTC
TRBV19,TRBJ2-1,-,-,CASRQPGLTSLDEQFF,TGTGCCAGTAGGCAACCGGGACTCACGTCGCTGGATGAGCAGTTCTTC
TRBV30,TRBJ1-1,once,-,CAWSSRGSEAFF,TGTGCCTGGAGTAGCAGAGGCAGTGAAGCTTTCTTT
TRBV28,TRBJ1-1,few,TRBD1,CASSLRTGVAFF,TGTGCCAGCAGTTTAAGGACAGGGGTTGCTTTCTTT
TRBV7-2,TRBJ2-5,few,TRBD1,CASSFQGASQETQYF,TGTGCCAGCAGCTTTCAGGGGGCGAGTCAAGAGACCCAGTACTTC
TRBV7-8,TRBJ1-2,-,-,CASSLGEKRGYTF,TGTGCCAGCAGCTTAGGGGAGAAGCGTGGCTACACCTTC
TRBV6-6,TRBJ1-2,-,-,CASSPRGENYGYTF,TGTGCCAGCAGCCCCCGCGGGGAGAACTATGGCTACACCTTC
TRBV18,TRBJ1-2,-,TRBD1,CASSPGQGYGYTF,TGTGCCAGCTCACCAGGACAGGGCTATGGCTACACCTTC
TRBV29-1,TRBJ2-5,-,TRBD1,CSARTGGQETQYF,TGCAGCGCCCGGACAGGGGGGCAAGAGACCCAGTACTTC
TRBV9,TRBJ2-3,-,-,CASSPGTEDTQYF,TGTGCCAGCAGCCCTGGGACCGAAGATACGCAGTATTTT
TRBV18,TRBJ2-5,few,TRBD2,CASSPLPRGGLQETQYF,TGTGCCAGCTCACCACTCCCGCGGGGGGGACTGCAAGAGACCCAGTACTTC
TRBV29-1,TRBJ1-1,-,-,CSDGGLAEAFF,TGCAGCGACGGGGGATTGGCTGAAGCTTTCTTT
TRBV11-2,TRBJ2-3,-,-,CASSLGSVADTQYF,TGTGCCAGCAGCTTAGGCAGCGTAGCCGATACGCAGTATTTT
TRBV7-2,TRBJ1-1,few,-,CASSLGGDTEAFF,TGTGCCAGCAGCCTCGGGGGGGACACTGAAGCTTTCTTT
TRBV2,TRBJ2-3,-,-,CASSEAIGGPDTQYF,TGTGCCAGCAGTGAAGCAATCGGGGGCCCAGATACGCAGTATTTT
TRBV2,TRBJ1-5,-,-,CASNSGTILQPQHF,TGTGCCAGCAACTCTGGGACCATATTACAGCCCCAGCATTTT
TRBV5-1,TRBJ2-6,-,-,CASSSAGPYSGANVLTF,TGCGCCAGCAGCTCCGCAGGACCATACTCTGGGGCCAACGTCCTGACTTTC
TRBV30,TRBJ1-5,-,-,CAWKASGSNQPQHF,TGTGCCTGGAAGGCAAGTGGGAGCAATCAGCCCCAGCATTTT
TRBV4-3,TRBJ2-5,-,-,CASSQDPTGSGETQYF,TGCGCCAGCAGCCAAGATCCAACCGGTTCGGGGGAGACCCAGTACTTC
TRBV27,TRBJ2-7,-,TRBD1,CASTSGQGYEQYF,TGTGCCAGCACCTCCGGACAGGGCTACGAGCAGTACTTC
TRBV25-1,TRBJ2-5,-,-,CASKGSLIETQYF,TGTGCCAGCAAGGGCTCCCTCATAGAGACCCAGTACTTC
TRBV5-1,TRBJ2-7,-,-,CASSGDSLAYEQYF,TGCGCCAGCAGCGGCGACAGCCTAGCCTACGAGCAGTACTTC
TRBV19,TRBJ2-2,-,-,CASSIRVEPGELFF,TGTGCCAGTAGTATACGAGTGGAACCCGGGGAGCTGTTTTTT
TRBV7-9,TRBJ2-1,-,-,CASSLGRYNEQFF,TGTGCCAGCAGCTTAGGCAGGTACAATGAGCAGTTCTTC
TRBV11-2,TRBJ2-3,-,-,CASSLTGHLTDTQYF,TGTGCCAGCAGCTTAACGGGGCACCTCACAGATACGCAGTATTTT
TRBV27,TRBJ2-3,-,-,CASSAIKGGTDTQYF,TGTGCCAGCAGCGCTATTAAGGGGGGCACAGATACGCAGTATTTT
TRBV5-1,TRBJ2-1,-,TRBD2,CASTLLPSGGYNEQFF,TGCGCCAGCACGCTCCTCCCTAGCGGGGGATACAATGAGCAGTTCTTC
TRBV29-1,TRBJ1-1,-,-,CSVKHRDTQNTEAFF,TGCAGCGTTAAACACCGGGACACCCAGAACACTGAAGCTTTCTTT
TRBV25-1,TRBJ1-2,-,TRBD1,CASSAGTGESYTF,TGTGCCAGCAGTGCCGGGACAGGGGAGAGCTACACCTTC
TRBV5-1,TRBJ2-1,-,TRBD2,CASARLAGVNEQFF,TGCGCCAGCGCTCGACTAGCGGGGGTGAATGAGCAGTTCTTC
TRBV29-1,TRBJ1-5,-,-,CSVRQQNQPQHF,TGCAGCGTTAGACAGCAAAATCAGCCCCAGCATTTT
TRBV5-1,TRBJ1-2,-,-,CASSWDVDGYTF,TGCGCCAGCAGCTGGGACGTTGATGGCTACACCTTC
TRBV29-1,TRBJ2-7,-,-,CSALWVPHEQYF,TGCAGCGCACTGTGGGTGCCCCACGAGCAGTACTTC
TRBV12-5,TRBJ1-4,-,-,CASGLVRGEGYANEKLFF,TGTGCTAGTGGTTTGGTAAGGGGAGAGGGGTACGCTAATGAAAAACTGTTTTTT
TRBV18,TRBJ2-5,-,TRBD2,CASSPPRLAGGKETQYF,TGTGCCAGCTCACCACCGCGACTAGCGGGGGGTAAAGAGACCCAGTACTTC
TRBV5-6,TRBJ2-5,-,-,CASSLVVGPQTQYF,TGTGCCAGCAGCTTGGTGGTGGGTCCGCAGACCCAGTACTTC
TRBV5-4,TRBJ1-6,-,TRBD1,CASTDGTGYNSPLHF,TGTGCCAGCACCGACGGGACAGGTTATAATTCACCCCTCCACTTT
TRBV5-1,TRBJ2-5,once,TRBD1,CASSLALLLGQGGQETQYF,TGCGCCAGCAGCTTGGCCTTGCTTCTTGGACAGGGAGGCCAAGAGACCCAGTACTTC
TRBV19,TRBJ1-1,few,TRBD1,CASSIPGGTEAFF,TGTGCCAGTAGTATTCCAGGGGGCACTGAAGCTTTCTTT
TRBV4-2,TRBJ1-5,once,-,CASREKFDRGDSNQPQHF,TGTGCCAGCAGAGAAAAATTTGATCGGGGTGATAGCAATCAGCCCCAGCATTTT